This T cell receptor (beta chain) is from a study of shared clonotypes between healthy human individuals. Study-wide results and caveats: Shared clonotypes: 4.5% to 6% naive CD4, around 3.4% naive CD8, roughly 2.4% memory CD4, 0.4% to 0.45% memory CD8.

Concerning this clone itself: The antigen remains unidentified.

The trim removed 3 bases at V and 2 bases at J, leaving 5 bases unmatched. The CDR3 has 15 residues. Per the germline V gene, CDR1 is LNHDA and CDR2 is SQIVND (reference sequence). CD45RO-negative, CCR7-selected cells formed the naive CD8 fraction, which excluded terminally differentiated effector memory CD45RA+ cells. Some 30,000 T cell genomes (approximately 0.2 ug DNA) went into each sorted-subset replicate. Clones were read by immunoSEQ multiplex PCR, and TCRdb kept only the in-frame ones, dropping some. Altogether hundreds of thousands of clones are present, approximately 96% being singletons, with the ten largest covering around 0.1%.

The TCR originated in a woman under 40 in good health. Material: naive CD8+ T cells sorted from blood. The chain couples TRBV19 to TRBJ2-3; 7 bases line up with TRBD2. As DNA, the CDR3 is TGTGCCAGTAGTATGGTAGCGGGTCCCACAGATACGCAGTATTTT. Translating gives CASSMVAGPTDTQYF.